A single sample gave rise to the 10 T cell receptor beta chains below, sequenced in a study of T cell repertoires in cytomegalovirus infection. TCRdb re-called the reads through MiXCR, storing one row per CDR3 protein. The repertoire consists of a few hundred thousand distinct CDR3 sequences, with about 44% occurring once and the leading ten covering around two fifths. No cognate antigen is known for these TCRs. The specimen comprised cultured PBMCs, sampled from culture after CMV antigen stimulation. These receptors all come from a human donor in good health (CMV status not recorded). Some clones in this sample may be carry-over from other donors' samples.

This clonotype was seen just once. This chain links TRBV6-8 with TRBJ2-5; D is possibly TRBD1 (5 bases). The CDR3 runs 15 residues. V lost 0 bases and J 5 bases, leaving 13 bases between the germline ends. Germline V gives CDR1 MNHGY, CDR2 SAAAGT. The CDR3 nucleotides are TGTGCCAGCAGTTACTCCGGCCTATCAGGGGAGACCCAGTACTTC. As protein: CASSYSGLSGETQYF.

The rearrangement uses TRBV12-5 and TRBJ2-7; D is unresolved. CDR3 length: 13 residues. In germline, CDR1 is LGHNT, CDR2 FRNRAP. V lost 4 bases and J lost 0, with 7 bases in between. The CDR3 sequence is CASGSTSSYEQYF. DNA for the CDR3: TGTGCTAGTGGTTCAACCTCCTCCTACGAGCAGTACTTC.

J is TRBJ2-7 and V is TRBV5-1, with 12 nucleotides matching TRBD2. Unmatched junction bases numbered 5, after V lost 4 bases and J lost 6 bases. Germline lookup yields CDR1 SGHRS and CDR2 YFSETQ. The CDR3 loop spans 14 amino acids. This chain's CDR3 is CASSIGLAGSEQYF. In nucleotides, the CDR3 is TGCGCCAGCAGCATAGGACTAGCGGGAAGCGAGCAGTACTTC. Full variable domain (missing parts from reference TRBV5-1 and TRBJ2-7): KAGVTQTPRYLIKTRGQQVTLSCSPISGHRSVSWYQQTPGQGLQFLFEYFSETQRNKGNFPGRFSGRQFSNSRSEMNVSTLELGDSALYLCASSIGLAGSEQYFGPGTRLTVT.

This chain links TRBV4-1 with TRBJ2-1; D is undetermined. The CDR3 spans 14 residues. Germline CDR1 MGHRA, CDR2 YSYEKL. V was cut by 0 bases and J by 4 bases, with 7 bases left in between. The CDR3 spells CASSQDRLYNEQFF. The CDR3, as DNA: TGCGCCAGCAGCCAAGATCGGCTGTACAATGAGCAGTTCTTC.

The chain employs TRBV20-1 and TRBJ1-5; 7 bases agree with TRBD1. The CDR3 is made up of 13 amino acids. The germline V gene has CDR1 DFQATT and CDR2 SNEGSKA (reference sequence). J was trimmed by 5 bases and V by 5 bases; bases with no gene match: 6. CDR3: CSALDRVDQPQHF. The CDR3 nucleotides are TGCAGTGCTCTCGACAGGGTGGATCAGCCCCAGCATTTT.

The V call is TRBV7-9, the J call TRBJ2-3; a weak D match, TRBD2 (5 bases). CDR3 length: 15 residues. V lost 4 bases and J lost 2, with 13 bases in between. From germline, CDR1 is SEHNR and CDR2 FQNEAQ (reference sequence). This CDR3 is CASSSRGSPTDTQYF. CDR3 sequence (DNA): TGTGCCAGCAGCTCACGGGGTAGCCCCACAGATACGCAGTATTTT. The variable domain in full, with the rest retrieved from reference TRBV7-9 and TRBJ2-3, is DTGVSQNPRHKITKRGQNVTFRCDPISEHNRLYWYRQTLGQGPEFLTYFQNEAQLEKSRLLSDRFSAERPKGSFSTLEIQRTEQGDSAMYLCASSSRGSPTDTQYFGPGTRLTVL.

This clonotype was counted a few times. This chain uses TRBV10-3 with TRBJ2-3; 8 positions agree with TRBD2. Germline trimming cut 10 bases from V and 2 bases from J; bases unmatched to any gene: 11. This CDR3 comprises 15 residues. Germline values: CDR1 ENHRY, CDR2 SYGVKD. The CDR3 region has the DNA TGTGCCACACATTCCGGGACTAGGGACACAGATACGCAGTATTTT. This gives the protein CATHSGTRDTDTQYF.

This clonotype was observed a single time. The J gene is TRBJ2-7, the V gene TRBV5-6; the match to TRBD1 covers 7 bases. The J segment lost 3 bases and the V segment lost 5 bases, leaving 8 bases of the junction unmatched. The V gene's germline CDR1 is SGHDT and CDR2 YYEEEE. This CDR3 has 14 amino acids. CDR3 loop: CASRWGQISYEQYF. As DNA, the CDR3 is TGTGCCAGCAGATGGGGACAGATCAGCTACGAGCAGTACTTC.

This clonotype was found a few times. The V call is TRBV6-2 or TRBV6-3, the J call TRBJ2-3; unclear D gene. Trimming removed 6 bases from V and 7 bases from J, with 11 bases in between. Germline V gene sequence: CDR1 MNHEY, CDR2 SVGEGT. The CDR3 loop spans 12 amino acids. The DNA of the CDR3 is TGTGCCAGCAGCCCCGCCGCGAATACGCAGTATTTT. It is translated as CASSPAANTQYF.

The rearrangement joins TRBV12-3 or TRBV12-4 to TRBJ1-5, with 8 bases that match TRBD1. V lost 9 bases and J lost 7; bases outside the gene matches: 8. This CDR3 comprises 13 residues. The CDR3 sequence is CASAGQGRQPQHF. The CDR3 coding sequence is TGTGCCAGTGCAGGACAGGGTCGACAGCCCCAGCATTTT.